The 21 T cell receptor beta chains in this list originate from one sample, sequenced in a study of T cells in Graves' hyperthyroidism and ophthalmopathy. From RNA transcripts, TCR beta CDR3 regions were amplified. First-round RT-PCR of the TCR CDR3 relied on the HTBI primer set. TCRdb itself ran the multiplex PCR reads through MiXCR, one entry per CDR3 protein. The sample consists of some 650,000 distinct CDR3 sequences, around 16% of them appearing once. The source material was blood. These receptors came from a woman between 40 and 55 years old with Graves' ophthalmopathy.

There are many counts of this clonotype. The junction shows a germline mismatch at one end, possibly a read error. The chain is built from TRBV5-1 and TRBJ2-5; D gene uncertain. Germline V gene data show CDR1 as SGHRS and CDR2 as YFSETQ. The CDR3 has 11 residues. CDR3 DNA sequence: TGTGCCAGCAGCTTGGAAGAGACCCAGTACTTC. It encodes CASSLEETQYF.

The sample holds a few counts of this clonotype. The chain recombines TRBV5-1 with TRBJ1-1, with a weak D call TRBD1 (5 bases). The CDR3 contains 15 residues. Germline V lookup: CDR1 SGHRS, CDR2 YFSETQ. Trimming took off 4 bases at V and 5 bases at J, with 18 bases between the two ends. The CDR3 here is CASSPWMGVGTEAFF. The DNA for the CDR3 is TGCGCCAGCAGCCCCTGGATGGGGGTAGGGACTGAAGCTTTCTTT.

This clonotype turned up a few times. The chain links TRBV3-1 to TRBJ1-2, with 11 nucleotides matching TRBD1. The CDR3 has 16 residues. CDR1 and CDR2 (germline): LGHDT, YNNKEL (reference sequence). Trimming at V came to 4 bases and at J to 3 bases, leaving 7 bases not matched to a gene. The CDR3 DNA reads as TGTGCCAGCAGCCCTAAGAGGACAGGGGGCGACTATGGCTACACCTTC. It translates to CASSPKRTGGDYGYTF.

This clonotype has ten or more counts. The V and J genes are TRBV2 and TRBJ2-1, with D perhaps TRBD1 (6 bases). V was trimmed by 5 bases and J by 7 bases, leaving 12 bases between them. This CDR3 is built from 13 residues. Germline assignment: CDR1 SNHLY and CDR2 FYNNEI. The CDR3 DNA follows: TGTGCCAGCAGTAGGCCTGGGACAAATGAGCAGTTCTTC. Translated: CASSRPGTNEQFF.

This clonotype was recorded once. CDR3 loop: CAISEPRGRGPNTGELFF. The CDR3 DNA is TGTGCCATCAGTGAACCGCGCGGGCGGGGACCGAACACCGGGGAGCTGTTTTTT. This chain connects TRBV10-3 to TRBJ2-2, with a tentative D call TRBD2 (6 bases). V lost 3 bases and J lost 0, with 17 bases in between. CDR3 length: 18 residues. From germline, CDR1 is ENHRY and CDR2 SYGVKD.

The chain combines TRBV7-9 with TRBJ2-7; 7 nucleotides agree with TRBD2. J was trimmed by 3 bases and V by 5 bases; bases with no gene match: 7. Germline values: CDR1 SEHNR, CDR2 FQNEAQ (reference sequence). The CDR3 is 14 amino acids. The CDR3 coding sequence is TGTGCCAGCAGCATGCTGGGGAGGGACTACGAGCAGTACTTC. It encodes CASSMLGRDYEQYF.

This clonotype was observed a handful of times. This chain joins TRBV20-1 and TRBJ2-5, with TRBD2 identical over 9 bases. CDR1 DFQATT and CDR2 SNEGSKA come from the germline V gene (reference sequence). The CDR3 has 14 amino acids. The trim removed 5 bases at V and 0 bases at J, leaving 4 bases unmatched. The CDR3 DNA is TGCAGTGCTTATAGCGGGGGCAACCAAGAGACCCAGTACTTC. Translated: CSAYSGGNQETQYF.

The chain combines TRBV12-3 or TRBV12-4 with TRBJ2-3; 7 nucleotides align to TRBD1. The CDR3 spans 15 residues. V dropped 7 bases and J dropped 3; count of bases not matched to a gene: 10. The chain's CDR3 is CASTTTGVLTDTQYF. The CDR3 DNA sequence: TGTGCCAGCACCACAACAGGGGTTCTAACAGATACGCAGTATTTT.

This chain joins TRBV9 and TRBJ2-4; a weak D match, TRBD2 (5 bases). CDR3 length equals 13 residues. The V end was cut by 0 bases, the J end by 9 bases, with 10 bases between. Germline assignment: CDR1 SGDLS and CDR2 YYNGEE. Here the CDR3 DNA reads TGTGCCAGCAGCGTAGTTCCTGAGGGCATTCAGTACTTC. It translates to CASSVVPEGIQYF.

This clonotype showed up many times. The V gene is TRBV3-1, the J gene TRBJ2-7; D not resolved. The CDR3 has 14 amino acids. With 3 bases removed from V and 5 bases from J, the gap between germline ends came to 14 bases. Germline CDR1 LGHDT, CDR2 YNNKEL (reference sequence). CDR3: CASSQSTLPNEQYF. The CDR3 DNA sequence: TGTGCCAGCAGCCAGTCTACGCTACCTAACGAGCAGTACTTC.

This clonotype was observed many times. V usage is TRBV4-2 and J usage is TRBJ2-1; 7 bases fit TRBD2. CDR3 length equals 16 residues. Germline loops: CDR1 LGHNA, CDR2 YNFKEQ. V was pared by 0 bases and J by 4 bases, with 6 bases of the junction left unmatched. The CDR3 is CASSQDSASGYNEQFF. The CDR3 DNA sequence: TGTGCCAGCAGCCAAGATTCGGCTAGCGGTTACAATGAGCAGTTCTTC.

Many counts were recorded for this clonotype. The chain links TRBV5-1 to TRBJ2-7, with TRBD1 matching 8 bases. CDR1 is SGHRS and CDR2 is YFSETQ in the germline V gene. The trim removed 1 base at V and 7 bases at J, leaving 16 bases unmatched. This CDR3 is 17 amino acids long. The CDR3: CASSLTGGTDQGKEQYF. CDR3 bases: TGCGCCAGCAGCTTGACAGGGGGAACGGACCAGGGAAAGGAGCAGTACTTC.

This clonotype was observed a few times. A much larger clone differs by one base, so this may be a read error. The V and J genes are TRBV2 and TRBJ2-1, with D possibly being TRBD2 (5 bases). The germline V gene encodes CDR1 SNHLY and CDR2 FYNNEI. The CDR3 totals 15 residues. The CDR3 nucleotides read TGTGCCAGCAGTGAAACACTAGTGCGAGGCAATGGGCAGTTCTTC. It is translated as CASSETLVRGNGQFF.

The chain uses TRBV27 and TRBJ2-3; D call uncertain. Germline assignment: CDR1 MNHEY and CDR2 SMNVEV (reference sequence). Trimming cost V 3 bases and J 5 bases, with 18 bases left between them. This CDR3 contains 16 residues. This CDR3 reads CASSFPTRGSEDTQYF. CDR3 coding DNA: TGTGCCAGCAGTTTCCCCACGCGAGGTAGTGAAGATACGCAGTATTTT.

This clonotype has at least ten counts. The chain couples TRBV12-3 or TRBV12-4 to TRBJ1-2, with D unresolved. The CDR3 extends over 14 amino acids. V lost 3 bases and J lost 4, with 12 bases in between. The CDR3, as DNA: TGTGCCAGCAGTTTTCACGGTTCGGGCTATGGCTACACCTTC. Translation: CASSFHGSGYGYTF.

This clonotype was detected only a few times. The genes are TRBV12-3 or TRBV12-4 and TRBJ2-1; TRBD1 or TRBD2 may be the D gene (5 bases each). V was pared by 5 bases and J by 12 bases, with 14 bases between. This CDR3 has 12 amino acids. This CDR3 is CASSRDRNSQFF. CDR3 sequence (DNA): TGTGCCAGCAGTCGGGACCGCAACTCGCAGTTCTTC.

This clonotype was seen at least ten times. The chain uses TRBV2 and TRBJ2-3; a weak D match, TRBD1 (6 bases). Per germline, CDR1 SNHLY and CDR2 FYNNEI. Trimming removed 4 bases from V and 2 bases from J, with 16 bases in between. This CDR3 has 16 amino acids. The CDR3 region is CASSGGGATFTDTQYF. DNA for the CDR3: TGTGCCAGCAGTGGAGGGGGTGCTACCTTCACAGATACGCAGTATTTT.

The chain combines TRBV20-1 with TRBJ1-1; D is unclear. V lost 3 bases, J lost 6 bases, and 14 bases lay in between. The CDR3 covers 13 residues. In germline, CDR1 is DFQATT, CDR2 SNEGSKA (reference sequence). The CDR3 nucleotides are TGCAGTGCTAGGTTCATGGGTGTCGCTGAAGCTTTCTTT. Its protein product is CSARFMGVAEAFF.

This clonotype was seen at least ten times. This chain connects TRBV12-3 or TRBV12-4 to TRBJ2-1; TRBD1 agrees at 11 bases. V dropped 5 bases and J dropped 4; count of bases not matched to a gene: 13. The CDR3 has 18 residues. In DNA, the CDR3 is TGTGCCAGCAGTGATTCTGGCTCCGGGACAGGGGGGTACAATGAGCAGTTCTTC. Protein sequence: CASSDSGSGTGGYNEQFF.

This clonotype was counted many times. CDR3 amino acids: CASSLLSATDTQYF. CDR3 nucleotide sequence: TGCGCCAGCAGCTTGCTGTCTGCCACAGATACGCAGTATTTT. This chain links TRBV5-1 with TRBJ2-3; D unresolved. CDR1 and CDR2 (germline): SGHRS, YFSETQ. The CDR3 covers 14 residues. V lost 1 base and J 2 bases, leaving 8 bases between the germline ends.

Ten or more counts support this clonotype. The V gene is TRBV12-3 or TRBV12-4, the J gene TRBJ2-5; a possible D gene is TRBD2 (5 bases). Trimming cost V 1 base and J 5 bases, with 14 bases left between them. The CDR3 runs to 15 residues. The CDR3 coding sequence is TGTGCCAGCAGTTTAGAGGTGCGGCGCGGGGAGACCCAGTACTTC. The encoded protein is CASSLEVRRGETQYF.